This is a list of T cell receptor beta chains from one sample in a study of blood T cell repertoires in COVID-19. Profiled with immunoSEQ multiplex PCR; TCRdb holds only in-frame clones, not every one. The table lists 200,000 to 300,000 clones, approximately 85% of them singletons. Sequences were obtained from peripheral blood. The receptor source for this set is a woman aged 55-70 years with active or convalescent COVID-19. The CDR3 runs from the conserved cysteine through the conserved F or W. A D gene is named only where the DNA matches it firmly. Not every row has a clone size; where given, it reads once, few, many or a size class.

j_call clone_size v_call d_call cdr3_nt cdr3_aa
TRBJ1-2 NA TRBV15 TRBD1 TGTGCCACCAGCAGAGATTTTGGAGGGGGCGGCTACACCTTC CATSRDFGGGGYTF
TRBJ1-1 NA TRBV28 NA TGTGCCAGCAGTTTCGGGGGTCAGGTACCCACTGAAGCTTTCTTT CASSFGGQVPTEAFF
TRBJ2-7 NA TRBV5-6 NA TGTGCCAGCAGCTTGCCAGGGGCCTACGAGCAGTACTTC CASSLPGAYEQYF
TRBJ2-5 NA TRBV10-3 NA TGTGCCATCAGTGAGCCGGATATTGGTGTTGGGCAGTTCCAAGAGACCCAGTACTTC CAISEPDIGVGQFQETQYF
TRBJ2-7 NA TRBV27 NA TGTGCCAGCAGTCCCCGTCTGTATCGGGAGCAGTACTTC CASSPRLYREQYF
TRBJ1-1 few TRBV7-9 NA TGTGCCAGCAGCTCAAGTACAGGGAGAGCTTTCTTT CASSSSTGRAFF
TRBJ1-4 once TRBV27 NA TGTGCCAGCAGGTCAGAGGCAAATGAAAAACTGTTTTTT CASRSEANEKLFF
TRBJ1-2 NA TRBV9 TRBD1 TGTGCCAGCAGCGGCCCGGGACAGGGAGGCTATGGCTACACCTTC CASSGPGQGGYGYTF
TRBJ1-1 NA TRBV14 NA TGTGCCAGCAGCCTGCTGGGGCAGGGAACGATGCGATTCTTT CASSLLGQGTMRFF
TRBJ2-7 NA TRBV15 TRBD2 TGTGCCACCAGCGAACTAGCGGGGGGTTCCTACGAGCAGTACTTC CATSELAGGSYEQYF
TRBJ2-3 NA TRBV4-1 NA TGCGCCAGCAGCCAAGACCGGGGGACGCAGTATTTT CASSQDRGTQYF
TRBJ2-7 NA TRBV15 NA TGTGCCACCAGCGTGACAGTTTCCTACGAGCAGTACTTC CATSVTVSYEQYF
TRBJ1-4 NA TRBV30 TRBD1 TGTGCCTGGACCCCGGGGAAGGACAGGGCCGAAAAACTGTTTTTT CAWTPGKDRAEKLFF
TRBJ1-1 few TRBV27 NA TGTGCCAGCAGTTTATCGATACGGGAGGGATGGCCCCTGAACACTGAAGCTTTCTTT CASSLSIREGWPLNTEAFF
TRBJ2-1 NA TRBV27 TRBD2 TGTGCCAGCAGTTTCCTAGCGGGGGGACTTAACAATGAGCAGTTCTTC CASSFLAGGLNNEQFF
TRBJ2-7 NA TRBV18 NA TGTGCCAGCTCACCATTGCAGGGGCCCTACGAGCAGTACTTC CASSPLQGPYEQYF
TRBJ2-3 NA TRBV24-1 TRBD1 TGTGCCACCAGGGGCGACAGGGACACAGATACGCAGTATTTT CATRGDRDTDTQYF
TRBJ2-1 NA TRBV5-4 TRBD1 TGTGCCAGCAGCCCGGGACAGGGTCCCTACAATGAGCAGTTCTTC CASSPGQGPYNEQFF
TRBJ1-6 NA TRBV11-2 NA TGTGCCAGCAGCTCTACAGGGAGTGGCTCACCCCTCCACTTT CASSSTGSGSPLHF
TRBJ2-1 NA TRBV7-3 TRBD2 TGTGCCAGCAGCTTAACACTAGCGGAATACAATGAGCAGTTCTTC CASSLTLAEYNEQFF
TRBJ1-1 NA TRBV12-5 NA TGTGCTAGTGGCCCTCAGGGGTTCGGTGAAGCTTTCTTT CASGPQGFGEAFF
TRBJ1-2 NA TRBV7-9 NA TGTGCCAGCAGCTTACCAGCCATGACTTATGGCTACACCTTC CASSLPAMTYGYTF
TRBJ1-1 few TRBV27 TRBD1 TGTGCCAGCAGTTTATGGGGTCCATTATCCCCGACAGGGCTGAACACTGAAGCTTTCTTT CASSLWGPLSPTGLNTEAFF
TRBJ1-2 once TRBV7-9 TRBD1 TGTGCCAGCAGCATTGGACAGGGGGCTGATTATGGCTACACCTTC CASSIGQGADYGYTF
TRBJ1-4 NA TRBV30 TRBD1 TGTGCCTGGCGGGGAACAGGGGTCAGTAATGAAAAACTGTTTTTT CAWRGTGVSNEKLFF
TRBJ1-3 NA TRBV7-2 NA TGTGCCAGCAGCCCGGACGGAGGGACCTCTGGAAACACCATATATTTT CASSPDGGTSGNTIYF
TRBJ1-1 NA TRBV7-9 NA TGTGCCAGCAGCTTAGCGGGGCAGTACACTGAAGCTTTCTTT CASSLAGQYTEAFF
TRBJ1-1 NA TRBV29-1 NA TGCAGCGTTGAAGATGGGCCAGCCATGAACACTGAAGCTTTCTTT CSVEDGPAMNTEAFF
TRBJ2-1 NA TRBV7-6 TRBD2 TGTGCCAGCAGCGATCTAGCGGGGGGGCCTCACAATGAGCAGTTCTTC CASSDLAGGPHNEQFF
TRBJ2-5 NA TRBV19 TRBD1 TGTGCCAGCCTATCAAGAACAGGGGGTCGAGAGACCCAGTACTTC CASLSRTGGRETQYF
TRBJ1-5 NA TRBV12-3/TRBV12-4 NA TGTGCCAGCAGTTTCGGGAGTAATCAGCCCCAGCATTTT CASSFGSNQPQHF
TRBJ1-1 NA TRBV30 NA TGTGCCTGGAGTCACATGAACACTGAAGCTTTCTTT CAWSHMNTEAFF
TRBJ2-4 NA TRBV2 NA TGTGCCAGCAGTCTGCGACCAGATTCGGGAAACATTCAGTACTTC CASSLRPDSGNIQYF
TRBJ2-1 NA TRBV9 TRBD2 TGTGCCAGCAGCGTAGCCCCGAGGATGCGGGGGGGTGTCAATGAGCAGTTCTTC CASSVAPRMRGGVNEQFF
TRBJ1-1 NA TRBV24-1 NA TGTGCCACCAGTGACCGCAGGGGTACTGAAGCTTTCTTT CATSDRRGTEAFF
TRBJ2-7 NA TRBV9 NA TGTGCCAGCAGCGTAGGTATGCTCCCCACTAGGGAAGAGCAGTACTTC CASSVGMLPTREEQYF
TRBJ1-3 NA TRBV7-9 NA TGTGCCAGCAGCCCCGGGGTTGGTGGAAACACCATATATTTT CASSPGVGGNTIYF
TRBJ1-4 NA TRBV7-8 TRBD1 TGTGCCAGCAGCTTCAGGACAGGACTTAATGAAAAACTGTTTTTT CASSFRTGLNEKLFF